These 2 T cell receptor beta chains originate from one sample sequenced in a study of T-cell reconstitution after alpha-beta-depleted transplantation in children. The TCRbeta library was prepared with unique molecular identifiers. TCRdb re-called the PCR reads through MiXCR, storing one row per CDR3 protein. The table has some 550,000 distinct CDR3 sequences, about a sixth seen once. This material consisted of PBMCs from the stem cell graft donor, taken from the stem cell graft. The receptors here all came from a human donor who donated a stem cell graft to a child with acute lymphoblastic leukemia.

The chain is built from TRBV3-1 and TRBJ2-3, with 7 bases identical to TRBD1. The V gene end was trimmed by 6 bases and the J gene end by 4 bases; junction bases not matched to a gene: 7. Germline CDR1 and CDR2: LGHDT and YNNKEL (reference sequence). This CDR3 contains 14 residues. CDR3 residues: CASRLRGTPDTQYF. CDR3 coding DNA: TGTGCCAGCAGACTCAGGGGGACACCAGATACGCAGTATTTT.

The J gene is TRBJ2-7, the V gene TRBV14; D possibly uses TRBD1 or TRBD2 (5 bases each). Germline values: CDR1 SGHDN, CDR2 FVKESK. Trimming cost V 2 bases and J 4 bases, with 12 bases left between them. This CDR3 region has 14 residues. CDR3 amino acids: CASSQWDLFYEQYF. CDR3 in DNA: TGTGCCAGCAGCCAATGGGACCTATTTTACGAGCAGTACTTC.